Reported below is one T cell receptor beta chain. Its target is unknown. The junction differs from germline at one of its ends, possibly a read error. Sample-barcoded 5' priming and a J-beta primer mix drove a second PCR of about 7 to 12 cycles. One entry per CDR3 protein, called by TCRdb with MiXCR from the 5' RACE reads. Of around 1.7 million distinct CDR3 sequences listed, 25% to 30% were seen once; the top ten hold around 7.7%. At least 6 million PBMCs were isolated per sample. This sample was included in a study of blood T cells in healthy people across ages. Study-wide results and limits: Getting older went along with TCR beta diversity per million T cells dropping roughly linearly.

Per germline, CDR1 DFQATT and CDR2 SNEGSKA (reference sequence). The CDR3 contains 14 residues. This receptor was identified in a woman under 40 in good health. Sequencing was performed on blood. The V call is TRBV20-1, the J call TRBJ2-3, with a tentative D call TRBD2 (6 bases). CDR3 loop: CSATPGLSSDTQYF. CDR3 bases: TGCAGTGCTACCCCGGGACTTTCTTCAGATACACAGTATTTT.